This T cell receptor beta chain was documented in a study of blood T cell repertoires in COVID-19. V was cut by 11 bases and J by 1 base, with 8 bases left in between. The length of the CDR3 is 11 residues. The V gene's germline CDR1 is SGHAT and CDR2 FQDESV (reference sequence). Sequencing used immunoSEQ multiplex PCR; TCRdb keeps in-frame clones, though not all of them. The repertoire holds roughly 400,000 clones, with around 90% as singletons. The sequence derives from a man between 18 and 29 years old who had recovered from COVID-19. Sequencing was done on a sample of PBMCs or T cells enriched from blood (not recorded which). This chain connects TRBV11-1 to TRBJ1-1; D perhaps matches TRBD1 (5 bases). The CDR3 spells CASTGNTEAFF. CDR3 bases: TGTGCCTCCACAGGGAACACTGAAGCTTTCTTT.